Below are 30 T cell receptor beta chains sequenced from a single sample in a study of cytomegalovirus exposure and HLA in healthy donors. Primers: 60 Vbeta forward and 13 Jbeta reverse. Profiled with immunoSEQ multiplex PCR; TCRdb holds only in-frame clones, not every one. The sample holds some 120,000 clones, roughly 72% seen once. Source material: PBMCs. The receptors were sampled from a man aged 35 to 55 in good health and CMV-seropositive.

This chain joins TRBV7-4 and TRBJ2-7, with D unclear. The CDR3 totals 12 residues. Trimming removed 2 bases at V and 3 bases at J, with 5 bases between. CDR1 is SGHVT and CDR2 is SQSDAQ in the germline V gene. The CDR3 spells CASSLIIYEQYF. The CDR3 DNA reads as TGTGCCAGCAGCTTAATTATCTACGAGCAGTACTTC.

The chain joins TRBV29-1 to TRBJ2-5, with 7 bases that match TRBD1. This CDR3 spans 12 amino acids. From germline, CDR1 is SQVTM and CDR2 ANQGSEA. Trimming at V came to 4 bases and at J to 3 bases, leaving 2 bases not matched to a gene. For the CDR3, the DNA is TGCAGCGTTGGGACAGGCAAAGAGACCCAGTACTTC. Translated, it gives CSVGTGKETQYF.

This sequence joins TRBV28 and TRBJ2-1; weak D call: TRBD1 (6 bases). Germline CDR1 and CDR2: MDHEN and SYDVKM. This CDR3 comprises 15 residues. Trimming left V 6 bases short and J 4 bases short, with 16 bases between. The CDR3 loop is CASRNPGHQYNEQFF. The CDR3, as DNA: TGTGCCAGCAGGAACCCGGGACACCAATACAATGAGCAGTTCTTC.

The V and J genes are TRBV7-9 and TRBJ1-5, with a weak D call TRBD1 (5 bases). The CDR3 sequence is 14 residues long. Germline assignment: CDR1 SEHNR and CDR2 FQNEAQ (reference sequence). With 4 bases removed from V and 8 bases from J, the gap between germline ends came to 15 bases. The CDR3 DNA reads TGTGCCAGCAGCTCCGGAGGGAGGGGCGAGCCCCAGCATTTT. Protein sequence: CASSSGGRGEPQHF. Filled out from reference TRBV7-9 and TRBJ1-5, the complete variable domain reads DTGVSQNPRHKITKRGQNVTFRCDPISEHNRLYWYRQTLGQGPEFLTYFQNEAQLEKSRLLSDRFSAERPKGSFSTLEIQRTEQGDSAMYLCASSSGGRGEPQHFGDGTRLSIL.

The V and J genes are TRBV11-3 and TRBJ2-7; 7 bases fit TRBD2. Germline loops: CDR1 SGHNT, CDR2 YENEEA. The CDR3 is 20 amino acids. J gave up 2 bases and V 5 bases, and 24 bases lay outside the gene matches. The CDR3 coding sequence is TGTGCCAGCAGCCCACAAAAGGGGCTGCAGTACAGCGGGAAACCCTACGAGCAGTACTTC. Protein sequence: CASSPQKGLQYSGKPYEQYF.

This sequence joins TRBV6-5 and TRBJ2-3; D is possibly TRBD2 (5 bases). The CDR3 runs to 15 residues. The germline V gene encodes CDR1 MNHEY and CDR2 SVGAGI. V was clipped by 6 bases and J by 3 bases, with 16 bases between them. CDR3 sequence reads: CASRPDYRRTDTQYF. As DNA, the CDR3 is TGTGCCAGCAGACCCGACTACCGCAGAACAGATACGCAGTATTTT.

V is TRBV19 and J is TRBJ1-3; D is possibly TRBD1 (5 bases). Germline CDR1 and CDR2: LNHDA and SQIVND (reference sequence). The CDR3 totals 16 residues. Trimming left V 5 bases short and J 7 bases short, with 21 bases between. For the CDR3, the DNA is TGTGCCAGTAGTTTTGAAGGGGACTACCGGGGGAACACCATATATTTT. The encoded protein is CASSFEGDYRGNTIYF.

The V call is TRBV6-5, the J call TRBJ2-5, with 8 bases identical to TRBD2. The CDR3 totals 15 residues. Germline trimming cut 5 bases from V and 5 bases from J; bases unmatched to any gene: 10. Germline assignment: CDR1 MNHEY and CDR2 SVGAGI. The chain's CDR3 is CASSMGAGARETQYF. CDR3 DNA: TGTGCCAGCAGTATGGGAGCGGGGGCGCGGGAGACCCAGTACTTC.

V usage is TRBV5-1 and J usage is TRBJ2-1; 8 bases agree with TRBD2. Trimming cost V 8 bases and J 3 bases; bases outside gene matches: 4. From germline, CDR1 is SGHRS and CDR2 YFSETQ. This CDR3 has 13 amino acids. CDR3: CASQTSGYNEQFF. CDR3 DNA: TGCGCCAGTCAAACTAGCGGCTACAATGAGCAGTTCTTC.

V usage is TRBV6-4 and J usage is TRBJ2-3; the match to TRBD2 covers 13 bases. With 6 bases clipped from V and 0 bases from J, the junction kept 6 bases outside the gene matches. CDR1 MRHNA and CDR2 SNTAGT come from the germline V gene. The CDR3 is 17 amino acids. The CDR3 DNA is TGTGCCAGCAGGACCGGGACTAGCGGGATTAGCACAGATACGCAGTATTTT. Translation gives CASRTGTSGISTDTQYF.

The chain is built from TRBV25-1 and TRBJ2-3; D is undetermined. Trimming took off 8 bases at V and 2 bases at J, with 5 bases between the two ends. From germline, CDR1 is MGHDK and CDR2 SYGVNS. The CDR3 has 11 amino acids. This chain's CDR3 is CASPFTDTQYF. In DNA form, the CDR3 reads TGTGCCAGCCCTTTCACAGATACGCAGTATTTT.

The chain employs TRBV14 and TRBJ2-1; 10 positions match TRBD2. With 1 base clipped from V and 12 bases from J, the junction kept 6 bases outside the gene matches. This CDR3 contains 14 residues. Germline CDR1 reads SGHDN; CDR2 reads FVKESK. The chain's CDR3 is CASSQAGSGRRQFF. The CDR3 coding sequence is TGTGCCAGCAGCCAAGCTGGTAGCGGGAGGCGGCAGTTCTTC.

This chain uses TRBV6-6 with TRBJ1-2, with D perhaps TRBD1 (5 bases). Trimming shortened V by 1 base and J by 3 bases, and 9 bases separated the two germline ends. This CDR3 contains 14 residues. Germline lookup yields CDR1 MNHNY and CDR2 SVGAGI (reference sequence). CDR3 residues: CASSYLKGDYGYTF. For the CDR3, the DNA is TGTGCCAGCAGTTACTTAAAAGGGGACTATGGCTACACCTTC.

The CDR3 DNA reads TGTGCCAGCAGCTCGCGGGGGGTCGAGGCCGGGGAGCTGTTTTTT. Translating gives CASSSRGVEAGELFF. V gene TRBV11-2 combines with J gene TRBJ2-2, with 8 positions matching TRBD2. The trim removed 4 bases at V and 6 bases at J, leaving 7 bases unmatched. The CDR3 extends over 15 amino acids. Germline CDR1 SGHAT, CDR2 FQNNGV.

The V call is TRBV30, the J call TRBJ1-1; the D gene is possibly TRBD1 (5 bases). CDR3 length: 14 residues. Germline V gene lookup returns CDR1 GTSNPN and CDR2 SVGIG (reference sequence). Trimming cost V 1 base and J 7 bases, with 16 bases left between them. The DNA for the CDR3 is TGTGCCTGGAGTGACAAATCAGGGAAGGTTGAAGCTTTCTTT. Its translation: CAWSDKSGKVEAFF.

The chain is built from TRBV19 and TRBJ2-7; 8 positions match TRBD1. CDR1 and CDR2 (germline): LNHDA, SQIVND (reference sequence). V gave up 5 bases and J gave up 5 bases; unmatched junction bases: 11. The CDR3 is 15 residues long. The CDR3 region is CASSLRRTGFDEQYF. The DNA of the CDR3 is TGTGCCAGTAGTCTCCGTCGGACAGGGTTCGACGAGCAGTACTTC.

The V gene is TRBV5-6, the J gene TRBJ2-7; unclear D gene. Trimming stripped 4 bases from V and 0 bases from J, with 8 bases between. Germline CDR1 SGHDT, CDR2 YYEEEE. The CDR3 totals 13 residues. Written as DNA, the CDR3 is TGTGCCAGCAGCCCTACCTACTCCTACGAGCAGTACTTC. It is translated as CASSPTYSYEQYF. Filled out from reference TRBV5-6 and TRBJ2-7, the complete variable domain reads DAGVTQSPTHLIKTRGQQVTLRCSPKSGHDTVSWYQQALGQGPQFIFQYYEEEERQRGNFPDRFSGHQFPNYSSELNVNALLLGDSALYLCASSPTYSYEQYFGPGTRLTVT.

This sequence joins TRBV5-1 and TRBJ2-7; D is uncertain. Trimming pared 2 bases from V and 6 bases from J, leaving 12 bases between. In germline, CDR1 is SGHRS, CDR2 YFSETQ. The CDR3 spans 13 residues. CDR3 amino acids: CASSFSSGAEQYF. The CDR3 DNA is TGCGCCAGCAGCTTTTCTAGTGGTGCCGAGCAGTACTTC.

The V and J genes are TRBV9 and TRBJ1-2, with 9 nucleotides matching TRBD1. The germline gives CDR1 SGDLS, CDR2 YYNGEE. Unmatched junction bases numbered 7, after V lost 0 bases and J lost 4 bases. This CDR3 comprises 16 residues. DNA of the CDR3: TGTGCCAGCAGCGTAGGTACAGGGGGCGTAGGCTATGGCTACACCTTC. It encodes CASSVGTGGVGYGYTF.

The V gene is TRBV11-2, the J gene TRBJ2-7, with 8 bases aligning to TRBD1. The CDR3 is 16 amino acids. In germline, CDR1 is SGHAT, CDR2 FQNNGV. The V segment lost 4 bases and the J segment 1 base; nucleotides outside the gene matches: 9. CDR3 sequence reads: CASSSRQGLGSYEQYF. The CDR3 DNA is TGTGCCAGCAGCTCTCGACAGGGGTTGGGTTCCTACGAGCAGTACTTC.

The V call is TRBV11-2, the J call TRBJ1-1; maybe TRBD1 (6 bases). The CDR3 spans 13 residues. Germline V lookup: CDR1 SGHAT, CDR2 FQNNGV. The ends were cut back, 0 bases at V and 11 bases at J, with 13 bases in the middle. CDR3 coding DNA: TGTGCCAGCAGCTTAGAGGACAGCCGGCGGGCTTTCTTT. It translates to CASSLEDSRRAFF.

V and J are TRBV10-3 and TRBJ1-5, with 8 bases matching TRBD1. The germline CDR1 and CDR2 sequences are ENHRY and SYGVKD. This CDR3 spans 14 amino acids. The J segment lost 7 bases and the V segment lost 2 bases, leaving 4 bases of the junction unmatched. CDR3 bases: TGTGCCATCAGTGAGCAGGGGGCAGGGCAGCCCCAGCATTTT. Its translation: CAISEQGAGQPQHF.

The gene calls are TRBV18 and TRBJ2-7, with D maybe TRBD2 (6 bases). V lost 1 base, J lost 3 bases, and 16 bases lay in between. Germline V CDR1 and CDR2: KGHSH, LQKENI. This CDR3 spans 16 amino acids. The CDR3 sequence: CASSPRFGGSNYEQYF. CDR3 bases: TGTGCCAGCTCACCACGGTTCGGGGGAAGCAACTACGAGCAGTACTTC.

Relative to its sample, this clone is medium-sized (0.01 to 0.1%). The gene calls are TRBV9 and TRBJ2-7; D call uncertain. The CDR3 extends over 13 amino acids. Germline CDR1 and CDR2: SGDLS and YYNGEE. Deletions cut 0 bases from V and 3 bases from J, with 7 bases between. The chain's CDR3 is CASSVATDYEQYF. The CDR3, as DNA: TGTGCCAGCAGCGTAGCTACAGACTACGAGCAGTACTTC.

This chain joins TRBV30 and TRBJ2-7; D call uncertain. The CDR3 is 16 residues long. With 2 bases removed from V and 0 bases from J, the gap between germline ends came to 17 bases. Germline V gene data show CDR1 as GTSNPN and CDR2 as SVGIG (reference sequence). The DNA for the CDR3 is TGTGCCTGGAGTAATGTCAGACAAACAACCTCCTACGAGCAGTACTTC. Protein: CAWSNVRQTTSYEQYF. The full variable domain, rest sourced from reference TRBV30 and TRBJ2-7, is SQTIHQWPATLVQPVGSPLSLECTVEGTSNPNLYWYRQAAGRGLQLLFYSVGIGQISSEVPQNLSASRPQDRQFILSSKKLLLSDSGFYLCAWSNVRQTTSYEQYFGPGTRLTVT.

The V and J genes are TRBV28 and TRBJ2-5; TRBD2 matches at 11 bases. With 5 bases clipped from V and 0 bases from J, the junction kept 11 bases outside the gene matches. Germline V gives CDR1 MDHEN, CDR2 SYDVKM. There are 18 residues in the CDR3. The CDR3 loop is CASSRISGLAGHQETQYF. The CDR3 region has the DNA TGTGCCAGCAGTCGTATATCCGGACTAGCGGGTCACCAAGAGACCCAGTACTTC.

The chain links TRBV7-6 to TRBJ2-5; 9 bases line up with TRBD1. This CDR3 comprises 14 residues. Trimming cost V 5 bases and J 4 bases; bases outside gene matches: 5. The V gene's germline CDR1 is SGHVS and CDR2 FNYEAQ. CDR3 protein: CASSLMTGGETQYF. The CDR3 nucleotides read TGTGCCAGCAGCCTGATGACAGGGGGAGAGACCCAGTACTTC.

This rearrangement joins TRBV29-1 to TRBJ1-1; 7 positions match TRBD1. The CDR3 is 13 residues long. Germline assignment: CDR1 SQVTM and CDR2 ANQGSEA. The junction had 4 bases not matched to a gene; V was cut back by 6 bases and J by 0 bases. This chain's CDR3 is CSVATGMNTEAFF. DNA for the CDR3: TGCAGCGTCGCGACAGGGATGAACACTGAAGCTTTCTTT.

The rearrangement links TRBV9 to TRBJ2-1, with 8 nucleotides matching TRBD2. V lost 7 bases, J lost 4 bases, and 10 bases stayed unmatched. Germline CDR1 reads SGDLS; CDR2 reads YYNGEE. This CDR3 is built from 15 residues. CDR3 DNA: TGTGCCAGCGGGGGGCGGGAGGTCCGATACAATGAGCAGTTCTTC. This encodes CASGGREVRYNEQFF.

In this sample, this clone turned up once. V gene TRBV7-6 combines with J gene TRBJ2-7, with D possibly TRBD1 on 5 matching bases. Germline lookup yields CDR1 SGHVS and CDR2 FNYEAQ. The CDR3 spans 15 residues. V gave up 5 bases and J gave up 2 bases, with 16 bases separating them. DNA of the CDR3: TGTGCCAGCAGCCCAGTCGACAGCCAAGCCTACGAGCAGTACTTC. The encoded protein is CASSPVDSQAYEQYF.